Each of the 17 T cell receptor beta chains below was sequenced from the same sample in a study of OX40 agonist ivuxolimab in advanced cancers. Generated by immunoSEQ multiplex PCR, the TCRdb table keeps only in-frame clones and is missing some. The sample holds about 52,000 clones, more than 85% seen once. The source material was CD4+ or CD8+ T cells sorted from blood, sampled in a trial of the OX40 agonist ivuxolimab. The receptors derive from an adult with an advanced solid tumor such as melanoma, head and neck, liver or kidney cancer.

The CDR3 DNA reads TGCGCCAGCAGCTTGGGGGCAGGGAGCTCCTACGAGCAGTACTTC. This sequence encodes CASSLGAGSSYEQYF. The chain carries TRBV5-1 and TRBJ2-5, with D tentatively TRBD1 or TRBD2 (5 bases each). The closer fit of TRBJ2-7 to the DNA end suggests the J call may be wrong. Germline V gives CDR1 SGHRS, CDR2 YFSETQ. This CDR3 comprises 15 residues.

The CDR3 loop reads CVRSLGFYGYTF. As DNA, the CDR3 is TGTGTCAGAAGCTTAGGGTTTTATGGCTACACCTTC. The chain employs TRBV7-5 and TRBJ1-2. TRBV7-5 is a recognized pseudogene. This CDR3 is built from 12 residues.

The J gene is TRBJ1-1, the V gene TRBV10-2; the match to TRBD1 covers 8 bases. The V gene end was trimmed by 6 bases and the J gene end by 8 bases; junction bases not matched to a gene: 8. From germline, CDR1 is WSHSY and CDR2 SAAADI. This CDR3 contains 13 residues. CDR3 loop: CASRAQGADEAFF. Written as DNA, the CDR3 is TGCGCCAGCAGAGCCCAGGGGGCGGACGAAGCTTTCTTT.

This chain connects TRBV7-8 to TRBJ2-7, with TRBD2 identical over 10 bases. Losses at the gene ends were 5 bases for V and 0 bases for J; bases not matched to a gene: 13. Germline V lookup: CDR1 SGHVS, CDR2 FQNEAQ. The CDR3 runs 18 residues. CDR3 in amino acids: CASSPLGKTSGPSYEQYF. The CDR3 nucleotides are TGTGCCAGCAGCCCACTAGGCAAGACTAGCGGGCCCTCCTACGAGCAGTACTTC.

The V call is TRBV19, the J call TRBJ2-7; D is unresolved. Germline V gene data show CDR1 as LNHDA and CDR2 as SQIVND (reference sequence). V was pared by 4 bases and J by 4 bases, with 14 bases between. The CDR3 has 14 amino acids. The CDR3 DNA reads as TGTGCCAGTAGTACGGGCCTCGTCGAGTACGAGCAGTACTTC. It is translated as CASSTGLVEYEQYF.

CDR3 loop: CASSGLFEQFF. The CDR3 DNA is TGTGCCAGCAGCGGTCTTTTTGAGCAGTTCTTC. The chain combines TRBV5-6 with TRBJ2-1; D remains unclear. Germline V gene data show CDR1 as SGHDT and CDR2 as YYEEEE. V was trimmed by 4 bases and J by 9 bases, leaving 8 bases between them. The CDR3 contains 11 residues. Full variable domain (rest looked up from reference TRBV5-6 and TRBJ2-1): DAGVTQSPTHLIKTRGQQVTLRCSPKSGHDTVSWYQQALGQGPQFIFQYYEEEERQRGNFPDRFSGHQFPNYSSELNVNALLLGDSALYLCASSGLFEQFFGPGTRLTVL.

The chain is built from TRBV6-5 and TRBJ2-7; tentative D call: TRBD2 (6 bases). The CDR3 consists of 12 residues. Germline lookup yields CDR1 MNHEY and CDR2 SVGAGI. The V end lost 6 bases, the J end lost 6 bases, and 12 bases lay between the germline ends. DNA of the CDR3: TGTGCCAGCAGCTGGGACTCTGGCGAGCAGTACTTC. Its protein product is CASSWDSGEQYF.

The CDR3 DNA follows: TGTGCCACCAGCAGAGTTGGACAGGCCCACAATGAGCAGTTCTTC. This encodes CATSRVGQAHNEQFF. The chain combines TRBV15 with TRBJ2-1; 7 bases fit TRBD1. The V gene's germline CDR1 is LNHNV and CDR2 YYDKDF (reference sequence). This CDR3 contains 15 residues. J lost 5 bases, V lost 1 base, and 5 bases had no gene match.

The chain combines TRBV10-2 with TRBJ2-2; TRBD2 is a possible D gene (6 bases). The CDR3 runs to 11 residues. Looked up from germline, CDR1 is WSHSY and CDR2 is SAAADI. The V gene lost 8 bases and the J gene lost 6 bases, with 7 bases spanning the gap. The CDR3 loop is CASWGAGELFF. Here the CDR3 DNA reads TGCGCCAGCTGGGGGGCCGGGGAGCTGTTTTTT.

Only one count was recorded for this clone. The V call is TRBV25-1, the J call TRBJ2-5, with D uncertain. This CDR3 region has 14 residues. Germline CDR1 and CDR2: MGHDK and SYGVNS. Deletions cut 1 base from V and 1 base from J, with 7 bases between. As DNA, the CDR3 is TGTGCCAGCAGTGAATGGCCACGCCAAGAGACCCAGTACTTC. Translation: CASSEWPRQETQYF.

CDR3 in DNA: TGTGCCAGCAGCCACGTCGGGACAGGGGGTGGCTACACCTTC. It codes for CASSHVGTGGGYTF. The V call is TRBV7-3, the J call TRBJ1-2; 11 positions match TRBD1. The V gene end was trimmed by 5 bases and the J gene end by 7 bases; junction bases not matched to a gene: 6. This CDR3 is 14 amino acids long. Germline CDR1 reads SGHTA; CDR2 reads FQGTGA. The full variable domain, with the rest looked up from reference TRBV7-3 and TRBJ1-2, is GAGVSQTPSNKVTEKGKYVELRCDPISGHTALYWYRQSLGQGPEFLIYFQGTGAADDSGLPNDRFFAVRPEGSVSTLKIQRTERGDSAVYLCASSHVGTGGGYTFGSGTRLTVV.

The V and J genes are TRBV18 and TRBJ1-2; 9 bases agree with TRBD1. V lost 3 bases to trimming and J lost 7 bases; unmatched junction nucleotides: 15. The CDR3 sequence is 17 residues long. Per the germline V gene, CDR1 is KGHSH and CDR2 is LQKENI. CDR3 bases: TGTGCCAGCTCACCTAGCACAGGGGGCGCAAAGTCGGGTGGCTACACCTTC. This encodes CASSPSTGGAKSGGYTF.

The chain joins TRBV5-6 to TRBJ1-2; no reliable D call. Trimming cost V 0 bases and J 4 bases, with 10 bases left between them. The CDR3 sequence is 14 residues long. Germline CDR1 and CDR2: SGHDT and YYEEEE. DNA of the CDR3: TGTGCCAGCAGCTTGGGCGGCAGCTTCTATGGCTACACCTTC. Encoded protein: CASSLGGSFYGYTF.

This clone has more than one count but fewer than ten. CDR3 residues: CASSSKTGGDWDGYTF. The CDR3 DNA sequence: TGTGCCAGCAGCTCAAAGACAGGGGGAGATTGGGATGGCTACACCTTC. The J gene is TRBJ1-2, the V gene TRBV7-9; 9 bases match TRBD1. This CDR3 is built from 16 residues. Germline assignment: CDR1 SEHNR and CDR2 FQNEAQ (reference sequence). Losses at the gene ends were 4 bases for V and 6 bases for J; bases not matched to a gene: 12.

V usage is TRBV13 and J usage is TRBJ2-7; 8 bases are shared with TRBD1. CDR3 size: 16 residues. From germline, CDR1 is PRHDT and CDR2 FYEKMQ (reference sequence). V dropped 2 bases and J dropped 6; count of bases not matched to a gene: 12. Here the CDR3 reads CASSLHLGQGAREQYF. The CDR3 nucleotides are TGTGCCAGCAGCTTACATCTTGGGCAGGGGGCGCGCGAGCAGTACTTC.

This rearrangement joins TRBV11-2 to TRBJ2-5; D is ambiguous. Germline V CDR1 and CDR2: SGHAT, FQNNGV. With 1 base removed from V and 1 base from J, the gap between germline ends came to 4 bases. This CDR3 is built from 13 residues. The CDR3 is CASSLVVQETQYF. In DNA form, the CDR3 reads TGTGCCAGCAGCTTAGTTGTCCAAGAGACCCAGTACTTC. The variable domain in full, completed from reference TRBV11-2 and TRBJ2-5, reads EAGVAQSPRYKIIEKRQSVAFWCNPISGHATLYWYQQILGQGPKLLIQFQNNGVVDDSQLPKDRFSAERLKGVDSTLKIQPAKLEDSAVYLCASSLVVQETQYFGPGTRLLVL.

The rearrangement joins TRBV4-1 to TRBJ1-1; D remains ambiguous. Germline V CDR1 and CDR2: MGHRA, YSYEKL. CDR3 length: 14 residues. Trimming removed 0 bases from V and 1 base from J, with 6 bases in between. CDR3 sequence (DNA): TGCGCCAGCAGCCAAGATCCCGGGAACACTGAAGCTTTCTTT. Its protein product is CASSQDPGNTEAFF.